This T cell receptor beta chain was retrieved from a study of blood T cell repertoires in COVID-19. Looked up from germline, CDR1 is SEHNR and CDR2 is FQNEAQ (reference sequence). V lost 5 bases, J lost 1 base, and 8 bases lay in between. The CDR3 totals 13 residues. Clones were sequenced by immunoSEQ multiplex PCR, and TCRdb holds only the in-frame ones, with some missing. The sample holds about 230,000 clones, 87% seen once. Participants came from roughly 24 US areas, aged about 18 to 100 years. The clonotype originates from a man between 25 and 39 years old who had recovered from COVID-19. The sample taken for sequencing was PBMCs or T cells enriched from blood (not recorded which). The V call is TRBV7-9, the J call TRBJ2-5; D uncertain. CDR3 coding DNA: TGTGCCAGCAGCCTTAACAGCCAAGAGACCCAGTACTTC. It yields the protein CASSLNSQETQYF.